This T cell receptor beta chain was obtained from a study of cytomegalovirus exposure and HLA in healthy donors. Study-wide results and caveats: HLA restriction was apparent for most CMV-associated TCR beta chains in a later analysis. Presence/absence analyses took donor sequencing depth as roughly uniform. Analysis was carried out at a later point, and it linked a missense DCLRE1C variant to TCR beta V- and J-gene trimming.

The PCR was carried out with 60 Vbeta primers and 13 Jbeta primers. Assay: immunoSEQ multiplex PCR; the TCRdb copy retains only in-frame clones and omits some. The table has approximately 170,000 clones, 82% seen once. Regarding this clone: What it recognizes is unknown.

The sequence was collected from a male donor in good health and CMV-seronegative. Sequencing was performed on PBMCs.

The DNA for the CDR3 is TGTGCCAGCAGCTTACGCACGCCCGACAGGGATCCCCGGGACACCATATATTTT. Translating gives CASSLRTPDRDPRDTIYF. The rearrangement uses TRBV7-8 and TRBJ1-3, with 7 bases fitting TRBD1. The CDR3 loop spans 18 amino acids. Germline V gene sequence: CDR1 SGHVS, CDR2 FQNEAQ. J was trimmed by 8 bases and V by 2 bases; bases with no gene match: 18.